A selection of T cell receptor beta chains follows, all from one sample in a study of PD-L1 blockade in urothelial cancer. TCRdb's copy holds only in-frame clones and misses some; the assay was immunoSEQ multiplex PCR. The top ten hold 20% to 25% of the sample, which has fewer than 45,000 clones, 70% to 90% seen once. Sequences were derived from PBMCs, sampled around atezolizumab (anti-PD-L1) treatment. These receptor sequences come from a donor over 35 with urothelial cancer. CDR3s include the opening cysteine and the closing phenylalanine or tryptophan. D genes are given only for firm matches. Rows give clone size only sometimes, using once, few, many, or a class for an expanded clone.

d_call,v_call,j_call,cdr3_length,clone_size,cdr3_nt,cdr3_aa
.,TRBV6-1,TRBJ2-7,12,.,TGTGCCAGCAGGGGACTTACCTACGAGCAGTACTTC,CASRGLTYEQYF
TRBD1,TRBV5-1,TRBJ2-2,15,.,TGCGCCAGCACAGACAGGGGAACGAACACCGGGGAGCTGTTTTTT,CASTDRGTNTGELFF
.,TRBV7-3,TRBJ2-5,10,few,TGTGCCAGCAACCCCAGGGGAAGGTACTTC,CASNPRGRYF
TRBD2,TRBV7-2,TRBJ2-3,14,.,TGTGCCAGCAGCCCCCCTAGCGGCCCAGATACGCAGTATTTT,CASSPPSGPDTQYF
TRBD2,TRBV7-2,TRBJ2-3,15,.,TGTGCCAGCAGCTTAGCGGTGGCGGGAGCAGATACGCAGTATTTT,CASSLAVAGADTQYF
.,TRBV6-5,TRBJ2-6,15,.,TGTGCCAGCAGGTTACAGGGCTCTGGGGCCAACGTCCTGACTTTC,CASRLQGSGANVLTF
TRBD2,TRBV11-2,TRBJ2-7,17,.,TGTGCCAGCAGCGACAAGGCCCCGACTAGCGGATCCTCCGAGCAGTACTTC,CASSDKAPTSGSSEQYF
TRBD1,TRBV11-3,TRBJ2-7,15,.,TGTGCCAGCAGCCGAACCGGGACAGGAGGTGGGGAGCAGTACTTC,CASSRTGTGGGEQYF
TRBD1,TRBV10-2,TRBJ1-2,13,.,TGCGCCAGCAGTGCGGACAGGGTGTATGGCTACACCTTC,CASSADRVYGYTF
TRBD2,TRBV5-1,TRBJ2-1,13,.,TGCGCCAGCGCCGGGACTAGCGACAATGAGCAGTTCTTC,CASAGTSDNEQFF
TRBD1,TRBV15,TRBJ1-4,15,.,TGTGCCACCAGCCGGGGACAGGGGGCGCAGGAAAAACTGTTTTTT,CATSRGQGAQEKLFF
TRBD2,TRBV7-2,TRBJ2-1,12,.,TGTGCCGTACGGGAGGGCCAAAATGAGCAGTTCTTC,CAVREGQNEQFF
.,TRBV11-3,TRBJ2-3,13,.,TGTGCCAGCAGCTTATCTAGCACAGATACGCAGTATTTT,CASSLSSTDTQYF
TRBD1,TRBV9,TRBJ2-2,16,.,TGTGCCAGCAGCCCATACCAAGGGACAGGGGTCGGGGAGCTGTTTTTT,CASSPYQGTGVGELFF
TRBD1,TRBV19,TRBJ1-5,15,.,TGTGCCAGTACCAACCGACAGGGATCGGGTCAGCCCCAGCATTTT,CASTNRQGSGQPQHF
.,TRBV5-1,TRBJ2-7,16,.,TGCGCCAGCAGCTTGGCCTGGATGGGAGGATGGGACGAGCAGTACTTC,CASSLAWMGGWDEQYF
.,TRBV6-1,TRBJ2-7,13,.,TGTGCCAGCAGACAACACGGGGGGCCGGAGCAGTACTTC,CASRQHGGPEQYF
.,TRBV18,TRBJ1-1,15,.,TGTGCCAGCTCAGCGGACATGGGGGGGAACACTGAAGCTTTCTTT,CASSADMGGNTEAFF
TRBD1,TRBV10-3,TRBJ2-7,14,.,TGTGCCATCAGACCCGGGACAGGGACCTACGAGCAGTACTTC,CAIRPGTGTYEQYF
TRBD2,TRBV7-2,TRBJ2-1,14,.,TGTGCCAGCAGGCTGAGACTAGCGGCCAATGAGCAGTTCTTC,CASRLRLAANEQFF
TRBD2,TRBV9,TRBJ2-3,16,.,TGTGCCAGCAGCTCCTGGACTAGCGGGCCGGGGGGTACGCAGTATTTT,CASSSWTSGPGGTQYF
.,TRBV19,TRBJ2-3,14,once,TGTGCCAGTAGTATGTGGACTGGCACAGATACGCAGTATTTT,CASSMWTGTDTQYF
.,TRBV28,TRBJ2-1,14,.,TGTGCCAGCAGTTTGAACGGTCGGGGAAATGAGCAGTTCTTC,CASSLNGRGNEQFF
TRBD1,TRBV6-5,TRBJ1-5,13,few,TGTGCCAGCAGCCCGGACAGGGGGCAGCCCCAGCATTTT,CASSPDRGQPQHF
TRBD1,TRBV6-5,TRBJ2-1,15,.,TGTGCCAGCAGTTACGAGACAGGGGGGAACAATGAGCAGTTCTTC,CASSYETGGNNEQFF
TRBD1,TRBV9,TRBJ2-7,15,.,TGTGCCAGCAGCGTAGGGGGGACAGGGACCTACGAGCAGTACTTC,CASSVGGTGTYEQYF
.,TRBV7-3,TRBJ2-1,14,.,TGTGCCAGCAGCTGGGGCGTCTCCTACAATGAGCAGTTCTTC,CASSWGVSYNEQFF
.,TRBV7-2,TRBJ2-7,14,.,TGTGCCAGCATCCACCCAACCCTGGACAACGAGCAGTACTTC,CASIHPTLDNEQYF
.,TRBV28,TRBJ1-1,14,.,TGTGCCAGCAGCCCGGGACACCTGAGCACTGAAGCTTTCTTT,CASSPGHLSTEAFF
.,TRBV7-9,TRBJ2-5,16,.,TGTGCCAGCAGCTTATCGGGGACCAGGGGAAGGGAGACCCAGTACTTC,CASSLSGTRGRETQYF
TRBD1,TRBV4-2,TRBJ1-1,15,.,TGTGCCAGCAGCCGAACAGGGGCCCCGAACACTGAAGCTTTCTTT,CASSRTGAPNTEAFF
.,TRBV5-8,TRBJ2-1,14,.,TGTGCCAGCAGCTTTCGCTACCTAGGGGATGAGCAGTTCTTC,CASSFRYLGDEQFF
.,TRBV18,TRBJ1-4,14,.,TGTGCCAGCTCACCCCGGGGGGCTAATGAAAAACTGTTTTTT,CASSPRGANEKLFF
.,TRBV27,TRBJ2-7,15,.,TGTGCCAGCAGTTTGGGCGGAGGGAGCTCCTACGAGCAGTACTTC,CASSLGGGSSYEQYF
.,TRBV29-1,TRBJ2-7,12,.,TGCAGCGTCGGCGGCCCGGGCTACGAGCAGTACTTC,CSVGGPGYEQYF
TRBD2,TRBV11-2,TRBJ2-3,16,.,TGTGCCAGCAGCCCCCTTCGGAGCGGGGGGGGAGATACGCAGTATTTT,CASSPLRSGGGDTQYF
TRBD1,TRBV11-2,TRBJ2-7,16,.,TGTGCCAGCAGCTTAGCGGGGGGACAGGGGGTGTACGAGCAGTACTTC,CASSLAGGQGVYEQYF
.,TRBV4-3,TRBJ2-7,15,.,TGCGCCAGCAGCCAAGATGGGCAGGGCCCCCTCGAGCAGTACTTC,CASSQDGQGPLEQYF
TRBD1,TRBV7-3,TRBJ2-1,16,.,TGTGCCAGCAGCCAGACAGGGGTGGGGTTCTACAATGAGCAGTTCTTC,CASSQTGVGFYNEQFF